Each of the 32 T cell receptor beta chains below was sequenced from the same sample in a study of blood T cells in healthy people across ages (dated by TCRdb to 2014 to 2015). The library was obtained by 5' RACE. The sequencing machine was an Illumina HiSeq 2500. A second about 7 to 11 cycle PCR used a sample-barcoded 5' primer and a J-beta primer mix. The raw public data were reprocessed by TCRdb itself: fastp quality trimming at Q25, MiXCR clonotype calling, in-frame beta chains only. A single entry per CDR3 protein holds the most common genes and DNA from its merged rows. This sample comprises about 1,400,000 distinct CDR3 sequences, approximately 63% of them detected only once. Of the sample, 6.5% to 8.5% is held by the ten largest clones. Source material: blood. Receptors originate from a man between 18 and 35 years old in good health.

The rearrangement uses TRBV7-6 and TRBJ2-6; unclear D gene. CDR1 SGHVS and CDR2 FNYEAQ come from the germline V gene. V lost 2 bases and J 1 base, leaving 18 bases between the germline ends. This CDR3 has 19 residues. The CDR3 is CASSLYDLFRASGANVLTF. CDR3 DNA sequence: TGTGCCAGCAGCTTATACGACTTGTTCCGGGCATCTGGGGCCAACGTCCTGACTTTC.

This clonotype was detected only a few times. This chain uses TRBV4-1 with TRBJ2-7; D is unclear. V gave up 1 base and J gave up 4 bases, with 11 bases separating them. The CDR3 is made up of 14 amino acids. The germline CDR1 and CDR2 sequences are MGHRA and YSYEKL. As DNA, the CDR3 is TGCGCCAGCAGCCAAGTGACCCCACAGTACGAGCAGTACTTC. It encodes CASSQVTPQYEQYF.

This chain joins TRBV3-1 and TRBJ1-1; D unclear. The CDR3 has 16 residues. V shed 4 bases and J shed 1 base, with 16 bases lying between them. The germline gives CDR1 LGHDT, CDR2 YNNKEL (reference sequence). In nucleotides, the CDR3 is TGTGCCAGCAGCCCTTTTCTTTTCAGTCAGAACACTGAAGCTTTCTTT. As protein: CASSPFLFSQNTEAFF.

As DNA, the CDR3 is TGCGCCAGCGCTTCTTCGGACTTTACCTACGAGCAGTACTTC. This sequence encodes CASASSDFTYEQYF. The gene calls are TRBV4-1 and TRBJ2-7; tentatively, D is TRBD2 (5 bases). Trimming took off 8 bases at V and 2 bases at J, with 16 bases between the two ends. Germline-derived CDR1 and CDR2 are MGHRA and YSYEKL. This CDR3 contains 14 residues.

The chain employs TRBV7-6 and TRBJ2-1; weak D call: TRBD2 (6 bases). The CDR3 is 16 residues long. V lost 5 bases to trimming and J lost 0 bases, with 14 bases between them. Germline assignment: CDR1 SGHVS and CDR2 FNYEAQ. CDR3 amino acids: CASSQWWDFSYNEQFF. The CDR3 coding sequence is TGTGCCAGCAGCCAGTGGTGGGACTTCTCCTACAATGAGCAGTTCTTC.

The gene calls are TRBV29-1 and TRBJ1-4; possible D gene TRBD1, 6 bases. This CDR3 is 14 amino acids long. CDR1 SQVTM and CDR2 ANQGSEA come from the germline V gene. Trimming shortened V by 5 bases and J by 8 bases, and 18 bases separated the two germline ends. CDR3 in amino acids: CSVFSGTLGEKLFF. The CDR3 nucleotides read TGCAGCGTTTTCTCCGGGACATTGGGGGAAAAACTGTTTTTT. Variable domain in full (rest from reference TRBV29-1 and TRBJ1-4): SAVISQKPSRDICQRGTSLTIQCQVDSQVTMMFWYRQQPGQSLTLIATANQGSEATYESGFVIDKFPISRPNLTFSTLTVSNMSPEDSSIYLCSVFSGTLGEKLFFGSGTQLSVL.

The rearrangement joins TRBV10-3 to TRBJ1-3; weak D call: TRBD1 (6 bases). From germline, CDR1 is ENHRY and CDR2 SYGVKD. This CDR3 spans 16 amino acids. V was shortened by 6 bases and J by 0 bases, with 15 bases between the two germline ends. Here the CDR3 reads CAISQRGQSSGNTIYF. CDR3 coding DNA: TGTGCCATCAGCCAAAGGGGACAATCCTCTGGAAACACCATATATTTT.

The CDR3 spells CASSLGGAINIQYF. The CDR3 DNA is TGTGCCAGCAGCTTGGGCGGGGCTATAAACATTCAGTACTTC. This rearrangement joins TRBV7-9 to TRBJ2-4; possibly TRBD2 for D (6 bases). In germline, CDR1 is SEHNR, CDR2 FQNEAQ (reference sequence). This CDR3 has 14 amino acids. Trimming pared 3 bases from V and 6 bases from J, leaving 12 bases between.

The chain has TRBV7-9 and TRBJ1-2; 10 bases are a match to TRBD1. Germline V gene lookup returns CDR1 SEHNR and CDR2 FQNEAQ (reference sequence). This CDR3 spans 16 amino acids. V trimming: 3 bases; J trimming: 4 bases; junction bases outside the gene matches: 8. The CDR3 region has the DNA TGTGCCAGCAGCTTGGATTCCGACAGGGGGCTCTATGGCTACACCTTC. Residues: CASSLDSDRGLYGYTF.

The chain employs TRBV12-3 or TRBV12-4 and TRBJ1-2; the D gene is possibly TRBD1 (5 bases). The CDR3 covers 13 residues. Deletions cut 6 bases from V and 8 bases from J, with 16 bases between. In nucleotides, the CDR3 is TGTGCCAGCAGCTCAAGCCCGGGGGACGGCTACACCTTC. Translated, it gives CASSSSPGDGYTF.

The gene calls are TRBV5-1 and TRBJ2-1; tentative D call: TRBD2 (6 bases). The V end lost 3 bases, the J end lost 3 bases, and 16 bases lay between the germline ends. Per germline, CDR1 SGHRS and CDR2 YFSETQ. CDR3 length: 16 amino acids. The CDR3 coding sequence is TGCGCCAGCAGCTGGGACTCCGTGCGTATCTACAATGAGCAGTTCTTC. Its translation: CASSWDSVRIYNEQFF. The full variable domain, with the rest looked up from reference TRBV5-1 and TRBJ2-1, is KAGVTQTPRYLIKTRGQQVTLSCSPISGHRSVSWYQQTPGQGLQFLFEYFSETQRNKGNFPGRFSGRQFSNSRSEMNVSTLELGDSALYLCASSWDSVRIYNEQFFGPGTRLTVL.

This clonotype was seen only a few times. V and J are TRBV27 and TRBJ2-3; possibly TRBD1 for D (6 bases). CDR1 is MNHEY and CDR2 is SMNVEV in the germline V gene (reference sequence). V was shortened by 8 bases and J by 3 bases, with 12 bases between the two germline ends. This CDR3 contains 13 residues. The CDR3 reads CASLRGGTDTQYF. DNA for the CDR3: TGTGCCAGCTTGAGAGGGGGAACAGATACGCAGTATTTT.

J is TRBJ2-2 and V is TRBV9; D is unresolved. This CDR3 has 12 residues. Looked up from germline, CDR1 is SGDLS and CDR2 is YYNGEE. V was cut by 2 bases and J by 6 bases, with 5 bases left in between. The CDR3 sequence: CASSVSAGELFF. In DNA, the CDR3 is TGTGCCAGCAGCGTTTCTGCCGGGGAGCTGTTTTTT.

This clonotype appeared once. This chain links TRBV12-3 or TRBV12-4 with TRBJ2-4; TRBD2 matches 11 bases. With 5 bases clipped from V and 0 bases from J, the junction kept 6 bases outside the gene matches. The CDR3 spans 17 residues. CDR3 DNA sequence: TGTGCCAGCAGTCGGGCTAGCGGGGGGTTAGCCAAAAACATTCAGTACTTC. As protein: CASSRASGGLAKNIQYF.

This clonotype was observed once. The CDR3 protein is CSVVWGDSPLHF. CDR3 coding DNA: TGCAGCGTTGTCTGGGGAGATTCACCCCTCCACTTT. This rearrangement joins TRBV29-1 to TRBJ1-6; D unclear. This CDR3 has 12 residues. Germline CDR1 is SQVTM and CDR2 is ANQGSEA. V lost 4 bases, J lost 8 bases, and 9 bases lay in between.

The gene calls are TRBV3-1 and TRBJ2-1; maybe TRBD2 (6 bases). Germline V gives CDR1 LGHDT, CDR2 YNNKEL (reference sequence). V was trimmed by 3 bases and J by 7 bases, leaving 19 bases between them. The CDR3 covers 16 residues. The chain's CDR3 is CASSHRLGVRVNEQFF. The CDR3 coding sequence is TGTGCCAGCAGCCACCGACTAGGGGTTAGAGTGAATGAGCAGTTCTTC.

The chain has TRBV6-5 and TRBJ2-5; 7 bases agree with TRBD2. The J segment lost 2 bases and the V segment lost 7 bases, leaving 7 bases of the junction unmatched. This CDR3 is built from 14 residues. Per germline, CDR1 MNHEY and CDR2 SVGAGI. The CDR3 DNA reads as TGTGCCAGCATGGGGGGGTTTCGGCAAGAGACCCAGTACTTC. It translates to CASMGGFRQETQYF.

The chain links TRBV7-8 to TRBJ2-4, with D maybe TRBD2 (6 bases). Gene TRBJ2-5 matches the end of the DNA better, so the J call may be wrong. This CDR3 region has 16 residues. Germline CDR1 SGHVS, CDR2 FQNEAQ. CDR3: CASGNPGGLREGTQYF. CDR3 sequence (DNA): TGTGCCAGCGGAAACCCTGGGGGACTCCGAGAGGGGACCCAGTACTTC.

The chain recombines TRBV6-5 with TRBJ1-4, with 7 bases lining up with TRBD1. J lost 4 bases, V lost 5 bases, and 7 bases had no gene match. Germline CDR1 and CDR2: MNHEY and SVGAGI. The CDR3 length is 15 residues. CDR3 region: CASSPMGTDNEKLFF. In DNA form, the CDR3 reads TGTGCCAGCAGTCCCATGGGGACAGATAATGAAAAACTGTTTTTT.

This sequence joins TRBV20-1 and TRBJ1-2; 10 bases line up with TRBD1. V shed 2 bases and J 3 bases; nucleotides not matched to a gene: 6. CDR3 length: 15 amino acids. CDR1 DFQATT and CDR2 SNEGSKA come from the germline V gene (reference sequence). Here the CDR3 reads CSARSDRGKDYGYTF. The CDR3 DNA reads TGCAGTGCTAGATCGGACAGGGGGAAGGACTATGGCTACACCTTC.

The V call is TRBV7-8, the J call TRBJ2-3, with D perhaps TRBD1 (5 bases). The germline V gene has CDR1 SGHVS and CDR2 FQNEAQ. The CDR3 is 15 amino acids. Trimming cost V 1 base and J 0 bases, with 8 bases left between them. The CDR3 DNA reads as TGTGCCAGCAGCTTAGGGACAAAAAGCACAGATACGCAGTATTTT. Its protein product is CASSLGTKSTDTQYF.

V usage is TRBV2 and J usage is TRBJ2-1, with 8 bases fitting TRBD2. Unmatched junction bases numbered 8, after V lost 4 bases and J lost 6 bases. This CDR3 has 15 residues. Germline-derived CDR1 and CDR2 are SNHLY and FYNNEI. The DNA for the CDR3 is TGTGCCAGCAGTGGCGGGACTAGAGCAGTCAATGAGCAGTTCTTC. This translates into CASSGGTRAVNEQFF.

The chain is built from TRBV10-3 and TRBJ2-4; 9 nucleotides match TRBD2. The J call may be incorrect, as the DNA end agrees better with TRBJ2-5. The CDR3 contains 14 residues. The germline V gene has CDR1 ENHRY and CDR2 SYGVKD. CDR3 sequence: CAISERAGGETQYF. DNA for the CDR3: TGTGCCATCTCGGAGCGAGCGGGGGGAGAGACCCAGTACTTC.

The chain combines TRBV12-3 or TRBV12-4 with TRBJ2-1; D may match TRBD1 or TRBD2 (5 bases each). The J call may be wrong; the DNA end is better matched by TRBJ2-7. The CDR3 runs to 14 residues. The CDR3 region is CASRGPDSYNEQYF. CDR3 DNA: TGTGCCAGCAGGGGACCGGACTCCTACAATGAGCAGTACTTC.

The chain recombines TRBV10-3 with TRBJ1-1; no definite D call. CDR3 size: 14 residues. V lost 4 bases and J 6 bases, leaving 15 bases between the germline ends. Germline V gene lookup returns CDR1 ENHRY and CDR2 SYGVKD. The CDR3 here is CAISGSPGGAEAFF. The CDR3, as DNA: TGTGCCATCAGTGGGAGTCCGGGAGGTGCTGAAGCTTTCTTT.

J is TRBJ2-7 and V is TRBV28; D gene unclear. The germline V and J ends were trimmed by 5 bases and 4 bases, with 12 bases remaining between them. The CDR3 loop spans 13 amino acids. Germline CDR1 and CDR2: MDHEN and SYDVKM. The CDR3 region is CASSQNWLYEQYF. CDR3 bases: TGTGCCAGCAGTCAGAATTGGCTGTACGAGCAGTACTTC.

This clonotype is a singleton in its sample. The rearrangement uses TRBV27 and TRBJ2-7, with D perhaps given as TRBD1 or TRBD2 (5 bases each). The CDR3 runs to 15 residues. CDR1 is MNHEY and CDR2 is SMNVEV in the germline V gene (reference sequence). V was trimmed by 6 bases and J by 2 bases, leaving 17 bases between them. CDR3 DNA: TGTGCCAGCAGATCGTCAGGGACCCCAGCCTACGAGCAGTACTTC. It codes for CASRSSGTPAYEQYF.

This CDR3 reads CASSYSIGGGRRYNEQFF. For the CDR3, the DNA is TGTGCCAGCAGTTACTCGATAGGCGGCGGGAGGCGATACAATGAGCAGTTCTTC. The chain joins TRBV6-2 or TRBV6-3 to TRBJ2-1; 8 positions match TRBD2. Germline loops: CDR1 MNHEY, CDR2 SVGEGT. The trim removed 0 bases at V and 4 bases at J, leaving 11 bases unmatched. The length of the CDR3 is 18 residues.

This clonotype turned up a few times. The chain links TRBV4-1 to TRBJ2-7, with 7 nucleotides matching TRBD1. V shed 3 bases, J shed 3 bases, and the junction held 5 bases outside the gene matches. The length of the CDR3 is 14 residues. Germline V lookup: CDR1 MGHRA, CDR2 YSYEKL. This chain's CDR3 is CASSQPGTVYEQYF. The CDR3, as DNA: TGCGCCAGCAGCCAGCCCGGGACAGTCTACGAGCAGTACTTC.

This chain joins TRBV7-9 and TRBJ2-1; 7 nucleotides align to TRBD2. The CDR3 sequence is 14 residues long. Looked up from germline, CDR1 is SEHNR and CDR2 is FQNEAQ (reference sequence). Trimming cost V 10 bases and J 5 bases; bases outside gene matches: 11. For the CDR3, the DNA is TGTGCCACCGCCAGGGCTAGCGGACACAATGAGCAGTTCTTC. Protein product: CATARASGHNEQFF.

The chain links TRBV2 to TRBJ2-1; 7 bases are shared with TRBD1. This CDR3 is built from 19 residues. In germline, CDR1 is SNHLY, CDR2 FYNNEI. V was pared by 5 bases and J by 5 bases, with 21 bases of the junction left unmatched. DNA of the CDR3: TGTGCCAGCAGTTCGACAGGGTTATGGGATCTGACTCTGAACAATGAGCAGTTCTTC. This translates into CASSSTGLWDLTLNNEQFF.

The J gene is TRBJ2-7, the V gene TRBV10-3; 7 bases agree with TRBD1. The length of the CDR3 is 13 residues. V was clipped by 2 bases and J by 4 bases; unmatched bases: 2. The germline CDR1 and CDR2 sequences are ENHRY and SYGVKD. The CDR3 bases are TGTGCCATCAGTGAGGACAGGGATTACGAGCAGTACTTC. As protein: CAISEDRDYEQYF.